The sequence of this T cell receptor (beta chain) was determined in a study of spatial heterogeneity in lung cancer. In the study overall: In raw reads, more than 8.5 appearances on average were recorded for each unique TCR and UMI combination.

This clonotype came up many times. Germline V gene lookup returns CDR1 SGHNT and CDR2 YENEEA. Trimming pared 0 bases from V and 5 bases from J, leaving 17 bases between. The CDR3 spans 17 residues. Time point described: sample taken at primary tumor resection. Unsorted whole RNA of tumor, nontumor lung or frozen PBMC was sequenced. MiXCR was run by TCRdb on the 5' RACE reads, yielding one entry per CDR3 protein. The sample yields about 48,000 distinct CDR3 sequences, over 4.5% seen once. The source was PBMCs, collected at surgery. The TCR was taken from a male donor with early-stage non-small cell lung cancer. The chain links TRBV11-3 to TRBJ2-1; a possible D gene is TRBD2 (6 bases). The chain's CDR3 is CASSLEASRGSDNEQFF. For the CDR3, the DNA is TGTGCCAGCAGCTTAGAGGCCTCACGGGGGTCGGACAATGAGCAGTTCTTC.